The rows below give T cell receptor beta chains drawn from one sample of a study of T cell changes during pregnancy in multiple sclerosis. Assay used: immunoSEQ multiplex PCR; TCRdb lists only in-frame clones, some missing. The sample contains 26,000 or so clones, about 90% of which appear only once. The source material was peripheral blood, sampled in the first trimester of pregnancy. These receptors were collected from a female donor in good health, enrolled as a control in a pregnancy study. The CDR3 runs from the conserved cysteine through the conserved F or W. Each record gives: V gene, clone size, D gene, J gene, CDR3 protein, CDR3 DNA. The D gene is left open where the match is weak. Clone sizes are given selectively: once, few, many, or a class where the clone is expanded.

>TRBV7-9|NA|TRBD1|TRBJ1-4
CASSLGTGGTNEKLFF
TGTGCCAGCAGCCTCGGGACAGGGGGCACTAATGAAAAACTGTTTTTT
>TRBV6-5|once|TRBD2|TRBJ2-7
CASSYGSSGESYEQYF
TGTGCCAGCAGTTACGGCAGTAGCGGGGAATCCTACGAGCAGTACTTC
>TRBV19|NA|NA|TRBJ2-4
CASSIDPVGGLKNIQYF
TGTGCCAGTAGTATAGATCCGGTCGGGGGACTGAAAAACATTCAGTACTTC
>TRBV10-3|NA|NA|TRBJ2-5
CAISDRAPETQYF
TGTGCCATCAGTGACAGGGCACCAGAGACCCAGTACTTC
>TRBV10-3|NA|NA|TRBJ2-3
CAISEGEEGNTDTQYF
TGTGCCATCAGTGAAGGAGAGGAGGGGAACACAGATACGCAGTATTTT
>TRBV2|NA|TRBD1|TRBJ1-2
CAGGQGKIVYGYTF
TGTGCCGGGGGACAGGGCAAAATTGTATATGGCTACACCTTC
>TRBV9|NA|NA|TRBJ2-7
CASSAYSLPYEQYF
TGTGCCAGCAGCGCCTACTCCCTGCCCTACGAGCAGTACTTC
>TRBV7-2|NA|NA|TRBJ2-1
CASKDAGVNEQFF
TGTGCCAGCAAGGATGCCGGGGTAAATGAGCAGTTCTTC
>TRBV5-6|NA|TRBD1|TRBJ2-2
CASSFGRTGWTGELFF
TGTGCCAGCAGCTTTGGGCGGACAGGGTGGACCGGGGAGCTGTTTTTT
>TRBV5-5|once|NA|TRBJ2-3
CASSQGPGATDTQYF
TGTGCCAGCAGCCAAGGGCCAGGGGCGACAGATACGCAGTATTTT
>TRBV29-1|NA|NA|TRBJ1-1
CSVEVGGNTEAFF
TGCAGCGTTGAGGTGGGGGGGAACACTGAAGCTTTCTTT
>TRBV6-6|NA|TRBD1|TRBJ1-1
CASSWQGGNTEAFF
TGTGCCAGCAGTTGGCAGGGGGGGAACACTGAAGCTTTCTTT
>TRBV30|NA|NA|TRBJ2-2
CAWDGNWLGELFF
TGTGCCTGGGATGGTAATTGGCTCGGGGAGCTGTTTTTT
>TRBV6-6|NA|NA|TRBJ1-5
CASSKPGGGNQPQHF
TGTGCCAGCAGTAAACCCGGGGGGGGCAATCAGCCCCAGCATTTT